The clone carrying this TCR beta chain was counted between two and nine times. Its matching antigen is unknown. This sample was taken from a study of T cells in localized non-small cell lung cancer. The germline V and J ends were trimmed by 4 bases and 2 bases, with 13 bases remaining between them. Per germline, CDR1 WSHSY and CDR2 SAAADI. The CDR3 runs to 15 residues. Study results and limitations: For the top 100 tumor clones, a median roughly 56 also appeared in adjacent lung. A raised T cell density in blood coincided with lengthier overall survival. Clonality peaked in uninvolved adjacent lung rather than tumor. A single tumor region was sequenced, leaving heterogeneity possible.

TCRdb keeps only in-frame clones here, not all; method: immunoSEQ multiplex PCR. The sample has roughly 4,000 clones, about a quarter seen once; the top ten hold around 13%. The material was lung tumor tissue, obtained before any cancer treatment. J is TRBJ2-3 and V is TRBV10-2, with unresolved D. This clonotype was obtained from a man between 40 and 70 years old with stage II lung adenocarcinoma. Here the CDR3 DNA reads TGCGCCAGCAGTGCTACGTTCTTACCCACAGATACGCAGTATTTT. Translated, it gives CASSATFLPTDTQYF.